One sample yielded the 26 T cell receptor beta chains listed below, sequenced in a study of cytomegalovirus exposure and HLA in healthy donors. Sequenced by immunoSEQ multiplex PCR; TCRdb stores in-frame clones only, minus some. Of roughly 60,000 clones listed, roughly 94% are singletons. Material for sequencing was PBMCs. The origin of the receptors is a woman between 18 and 29 years old in good health and CMV-seropositive.

The chain uses TRBV4-2 and TRBJ2-7; 16 nucleotides agree with TRBD2. The CDR3 extends over 16 amino acids. CDR1 and CDR2 from the germline V gene are LGHNA and YNFKEQ. The V and J ends lost 4 bases and 6 bases, in that order; junction bases with no gene match: 6. The CDR3 region has the DNA TGTGCCAGCAGCCTAGGGACTAGCGGGAGGGCCGGCGAGCAGTACTTC. Protein product: CASSLGTSGRAGEQYF.

The chain employs TRBV5-4 and TRBJ2-2, with 10 positions matching TRBD2. The CDR3 totals 18 residues. Germline CDR1 SGHNT, CDR2 YYREEE (reference sequence). After removal of 0 bases from V and 5 bases from J, the junction contained 10 bases not matched to a gene. This CDR3 reads CASSLVGNSGGQTGELFF. CDR3 sequence (DNA): TGTGCCAGCAGCTTGGTGGGAAATAGCGGGGGGCAAACCGGGGAGCTGTTTTTT.

V gene TRBV19 combines with J gene TRBJ2-7; TRBD1 matches at 12 bases. The CDR3 spans 16 residues. Germline-derived CDR1 and CDR2 are LNHDA and SQIVND (reference sequence). V was pared by 5 bases and J by 4 bases, with 9 bases of the junction left unmatched. CDR3: CASSPGQGAGAYEQYF. The CDR3 bases are TGTGCCAGTAGTCCGGGACAGGGGGCTGGTGCGTACGAGCAGTACTTC.

The chain employs TRBV27 and TRBJ2-7; 9 nucleotides line up with TRBD2. From germline, CDR1 is MNHEY and CDR2 SMNVEV (reference sequence). Losses at the gene ends were 2 bases for V and 2 bases for J; bases not matched to a gene: 1. This CDR3 has 14 amino acids. CDR3 sequence reads: CASSLTSGPYEQYF. The CDR3 bases are TGTGCCAGCAGTTTAACTAGCGGGCCCTACGAGCAGTACTTC.

The chain couples TRBV11-2 to TRBJ2-1; 10 bases are shared with TRBD2. Germline-derived CDR1 and CDR2 are SGHAT and FQNNGV. The CDR3 consists of 15 residues. V was pared by 6 bases and J by 5 bases, with 7 bases of the junction left unmatched. The CDR3 DNA sequence: TGTGCCAGCAGACGGAAGCGGGAGGGGAACAATGAGCAGTTCTTC. This codes for CASRRKREGNNEQFF.

The rearrangement uses TRBV2 and TRBJ1-1; maybe TRBD1 (6 bases). V was clipped by 6 bases and J by 9 bases, with 14 bases between them. CDR1 is SNHLY, CDR2 FYNNEI, per germline. The CDR3 length is 12 residues. The CDR3 sequence: CASSATGTQAFF. CDR3 sequence (DNA): TGTGCCAGCAGCGCTACCGGGACACAAGCTTTCTTT.

CDR3 coding DNA: TGTGCCACTAACAGGGGAGAAGAGACCCAGTACTTC. Translated: CATNRGEETQYF. The chain combines TRBV30 with TRBJ2-5, with 7 bases fitting TRBD1. There are 12 residues in the CDR3. The trim removed 8 bases at V and 3 bases at J, leaving 6 bases unmatched. Germline V gene sequence: CDR1 GTSNPN, CDR2 SVGIG (reference sequence).

The chain employs TRBV19 and TRBJ1-5; D is uncertain. Germline CDR1 and CDR2: LNHDA and SQIVND (reference sequence). V lost 8 bases and J lost 4, with 15 bases in between. CDR3 length: 14 residues. The CDR3 coding sequence is TGTGCCAGTCAAGAAGAAGGCGGGAATCAGCCCCAGCATTTT. As protein: CASQEEGGNQPQHF.

V is TRBV7-9 and J is TRBJ2-2; maybe TRBD2 (6 bases). CDR3 length: 15 amino acids. Deletions cut 5 bases from V and 6 bases from J, with 16 bases between. Germline V gives CDR1 SEHNR, CDR2 FQNEAQ (reference sequence). CDR3 nucleotides: TGTGCCAGCAGCGCCCGGGGGTGGCCGGCCGGGGAGCTGTTTTTT. It is translated as CASSARGWPAGELFF.

The chain has TRBV4-3 and TRBJ2-3; weak D call: TRBD2 (6 bases). Germline values: CDR1 LGHNA, CDR2 YSLEER. V was trimmed by 0 bases and J by 0 bases, leaving 10 bases between them. This CDR3 is built from 16 residues. CDR3 amino acids: CASSQDGGVSTDTQYF. The CDR3 region has the DNA TGCGCCAGCAGCCAAGATGGCGGGGTCAGCACAGATACGCAGTATTTT.

This clone came up once. The chain couples TRBV7-9 to TRBJ1-2, with D possibly TRBD1 on 5 matching bases. This CDR3 contains 13 residues. Germline V gene sequence: CDR1 SEHNR, CDR2 FQNEAQ (reference sequence). V was shortened by 4 bases and J by 5 bases, with 11 bases between the two germline ends. The CDR3 region is CASSSRGDYGYTF. In DNA form, the CDR3 reads TGTGCCAGCAGCTCCCGGGGGGATTATGGCTACACCTTC. Together with reference TRBV7-9 and TRBJ1-2, the CDR3 gives the full variable domain: DTGVSQNPRHKITKRGQNVTFRCDPISEHNRLYWYRQTLGQGPEFLTYFQNEAQLEKSRLLSDRFSAERPKGSFSTLEIQRTEQGDSAMYLCASSSRGDYGYTFGSGTRLTVV.

The rearrangement joins TRBV29-1 to TRBJ2-3; 13 bases map to TRBD2. Losses at the gene ends were 3 bases for V and 5 bases for J; bases not matched to a gene: 14. CDR1 is SQVTM, CDR2 ANQGSEA, per germline. There are 18 residues in the CDR3. The CDR3 region has the DNA TGCAGCGTTGACGGTACTAGCGGGAGGGAAAGCAATAAAGATACGCAGTATTTT. Encoded protein: CSVDGTSGRESNKDTQYF.

This chain uses TRBV6-8 with TRBJ2-3; no clear D. CDR3 length: 16 residues. The V end lost 9 bases, the J end lost 2 bases, and 21 bases lay between the germline ends. Germline-derived CDR1 and CDR2 are MNHGY and SAAAGT. The CDR3: CASLLPTRLFTDTQYF. In DNA form, the CDR3 reads TGTGCCAGTCTTCTCCCAACTCGTTTATTCACAGATACGCAGTATTTT.

The V and J genes are TRBV4-1 and TRBJ1-2, with a weak D call TRBD1 (6 bases). Germline loops: CDR1 MGHRA, CDR2 YSYEKL. V was trimmed by 0 bases and J by 7 bases, leaving 15 bases between them. This CDR3 is built from 15 residues. CDR3 residues: CASSQDTAGVIGYTF. As DNA, the CDR3 is TGCGCCAGCAGCCAAGATACGGCAGGGGTGATTGGCTACACCTTC.

The chain employs TRBV14 and TRBJ2-1; 7 nucleotides line up with TRBD2. V gave up 4 bases and J gave up 2 bases; unmatched junction bases: 17. Per germline, CDR1 SGHDN and CDR2 FVKESK. CDR3 length: 19 residues. This CDR3 reads CASSPLIGRDGNTYNEQFF. In DNA form, the CDR3 reads TGTGCCAGCAGCCCTCTGATAGGGAGGGACGGAAACACCTACAATGAGCAGTTCTTC. The full variable domain, with the rest looked up from reference TRBV14 and TRBJ2-1, is EAGVTQFPSHSVIEKGQTVTLRCDPISGHDNLYWYRRVMGKEIKFLLHFVKESKQDESGMPNNRFLAERTGGTYSTLKVQPAELEDSGVYFCASSPLIGRDGNTYNEQFFGPGTRLTVL.

This rearrangement joins TRBV10-2 to TRBJ1-5; possible D gene TRBD1, 6 bases. The CDR3 covers 12 residues. Germline V CDR1 and CDR2: WSHSY, SAAADI. Trimming removed 10 bases from V and 3 bases from J, with 10 bases in between. CDR3: CATTGPNQPQHF. CDR3 in DNA: TGCGCCACCACAGGGCCCAATCAGCCCCAGCATTTT.

The rearrangement uses TRBV10-3 and TRBJ2-3; 8 bases line up with TRBD2. The CDR3 extends over 17 amino acids. Germline CDR1 is ENHRY and CDR2 is SYGVKD. With V trimmed by 3 bases and J by 3 bases, 11 bases remained unmatched. The CDR3 is CAISDHLHSGATDTQYF. The CDR3, as DNA: TGTGCCATCAGTGACCACCTCCATAGCGGGGCGACAGATACGCAGTATTTT.

This chain connects TRBV25-1 to TRBJ2-7, with 7 bases fitting TRBD1. Trimming removed 1 base from V and 2 bases from J; junction bases left unmatched: 5. Germline assignment: CDR1 MGHDK and CDR2 SYGVNS. The CDR3 has 15 amino acids. The CDR3 is CASSEFRDSPYEQYF. In DNA, the CDR3 is TGTGCCAGCAGTGAATTCCGGGACAGCCCCTACGAGCAGTACTTC.

The CDR3 nucleotides are TGCGCCAGCAGCCAGGTAGCGGGGGGAAGCCATGAGCAGTTCTTC. Encoded protein: CASSQVAGGSHEQFF. The V gene is TRBV4-3, the J gene TRBJ2-1; 10 bases align to TRBD2. Trimming removed 3 bases from V and 8 bases from J; junction bases left unmatched: 7. The CDR3 is made up of 15 amino acids. CDR1 LGHNA and CDR2 YSLEER come from the germline V gene.

The chain uses TRBV28 and TRBJ2-1; D is ambiguous. Looked up from germline, CDR1 is MDHEN and CDR2 is SYDVKM. The CDR3 totals 15 residues. V lost 5 bases to trimming and J lost 4 bases, with 15 bases between them. The CDR3 loop is CASSDFLVEYNEQFF. The DNA of the CDR3 is TGTGCCAGCAGTGATTTCCTGGTAGAGTACAATGAGCAGTTCTTC.

The chain links TRBV25-1 to TRBJ1-1; 8 positions match TRBD1. CDR1 is MGHDK and CDR2 is SYGVNS in the germline V gene. CDR3 size: 14 residues. The J segment lost 10 bases and the V segment lost 1 base, leaving 8 bases of the junction unmatched. CDR3 coding DNA: TGTGCCAGCAGTGAATTTCCAGGGGGCTCGAGAGCTTTCTTT. Translation gives CASSEFPGGSRAFF.

This rearrangement joins TRBV19 to TRBJ2-7, with 10 nucleotides matching TRBD1. CDR3 length: 14 amino acids. With 8 bases clipped from V and 7 bases from J, the junction kept 11 bases outside the gene matches. Germline lookup yields CDR1 LNHDA and CDR2 SQIVND (reference sequence). The CDR3 loop is CASGLTGGSGEQYF. In DNA form, the CDR3 reads TGTGCCAGTGGATTGACAGGGGGCTCGGGAGAGCAGTACTTC.

The chain joins TRBV30 to TRBJ1-4; D uncertain. Germline CDR1 and CDR2: GTSNPN and SVGIG (reference sequence). Between the trimmed V and J ends, which lost 0 bases and 5 bases, there was a span of 10 bases. The length of the CDR3 is 14 residues. Written as DNA, the CDR3 is TGTGCCTGGAGTGTCGGGATCCTGAATGAAAAACTGTTTTTT. Encoded protein: CAWSVGILNEKLFF.

The chain has TRBV10-2 and TRBJ2-5; 10 nucleotides agree with TRBD1. V shed 6 bases, J shed 4 bases, and the junction held 11 bases outside the gene matches. The CDR3 consists of 16 residues. Germline CDR1 is WSHSY and CDR2 is SAAADI. The CDR3 region is CASREPTGGFRETQYF. The CDR3 bases are TGCGCCAGCAGAGAACCGACAGGGGGCTTTCGAGAGACCCAGTACTTC.

The rearrangement links TRBV10-3 to TRBJ2-5; 9 bases align to TRBD2. CDR3 length: 14 amino acids. CDR1 and CDR2 (germline): ENHRY, SYGVKD. V gave up 7 bases and J gave up 0 bases; unmatched junction bases: 3. In DNA, the CDR3 is TGTGCCATCACTCCTAGCGGGAACCAAGAGACCCAGTACTTC. Translating gives CAITPSGNQETQYF.

V usage is TRBV7-2 and J usage is TRBJ1-4; 7 nucleotides align to TRBD1. The CDR3 extends over 17 amino acids. V lost 1 base, J lost 0 bases, and 5 bases stayed unmatched. CDR1 and CDR2 (germline): SGHTA, FQGNSA. DNA of the CDR3: TGTGCCAGCAGCTTAGAAGGGACAGCCTCAACTAATGAAAAACTGTTTTTT. It encodes CASSLEGTASTNEKLFF.